Given below is one T cell receptor (beta chain) in context. This clonotype was detected only a few times. Its antigen is still unknown. Base qualities are missing; no much larger clone stands one base away. The entry originates in a study of T-cell memory formation after mild COVID-19 (dated by TCRdb to 2020 to 2022). As for the study more broadly: TCR sequence clusters from the two donors were largely donor specific. Longitudinal TCRalpha and TCRbeta repertoire sequencing tracked T-cell clones expanding and contracting after mild COVID-19 in a couple of donors. Two young, previously healthy adult volunteers made up the cohort, one male and one female.

Sequencing was performed on an Illumina NovaSeq 6000. TCRalpha and TCRbeta cDNA libraries were constructed by 5'RACE with constant-segment primers, with sample barcodes and unique molecular identifiers being introduced. Trizol reagent was used to extract RNA from every sample. Libraries were amplified in two PCR steps, with a second sample barcode and Illumina TruSeq adapters added in the second step. The libraries were sequenced on an Illumina NovaSeq using 2 x 150 bp paired-end reads. The published analysis was carried out like this. The reads were demultiplexed and collapsed into UMI-guided consensus sequences using migec v1.2.7. With mixcr v2.1.11, UMI consensuses were aligned to TRA and TRB V and J templates and assembled into clonotypes. Clonotypes were classified as expanded or contracted when called significant by both edgeR and NoisET, with noise models trained on biological replicates. edgeR calls used a false discovery rate-adjusted p below 0.01 and a log2 fold-change threshold of 1. As an exploratory analysis of dynamics, max-normalized trajectories of the 1000 most abundant clonotypes were examined by PCA with hierarchical clustering. The CD4 or CD8 phenotype of responding clones was assigned using the separately sequenced CD4+ and CD8+ repertoires. The public reads were quality trimmed at Q25 with fastp and then assembled into clones with MiXCR by TCRdb, keeping productive beta chains. For every CDR3 protein sequence, its rows merge into one entry that carries the most common genes and DNA. These V and J calls derive from TCRdb rather than the authors' analysis. The table for this sample lists tens of thousands of distinct CDR3 sequences; around a quarter of them were counted only once. The leading ten clones occupy less than 55% of the sample.

Per the germline V gene (reference sequence), MNHEY is the CDR1 and SMNVEV is the CDR2. V is cut by 11 bases and J by 7 bases, and the space between the germline ends is 18 bases. The CDR3 spans 12 residues, from the cysteine through the phenylalanine. Only the CDR3 DNA stays, 36 bases, in frame from base 1. The study at large found these results: Balanced CD4/CD8 phenotypes were observed for clones contracting from day 15 to 85, whereas a bias towards CD4+ was observed for a second wave of clones expanding from day 15 to 37. Some responding clones were found in pre-infection memory, which suggests that pre-existing cross-reactive memory T cells took part in the SARS-CoV-2 response. SARS-CoV-2 specificity of the second-wave clones peaking on day 37 was not confirmed. The study covered only a couple of mild cases, and larger cohorts including severe cases with pre-infection samples were considered necessary. Contracting CD4+ clones appeared mostly in the CM and EM memory subsets, whereas CD8+ clones were enriched in EMRA.

Ficoll-Paque density gradient centrifugation was used to isolate PBMCs. This clonotype was obtained from a man between 18 and 29 years old who had mild COVID-19 (a few samples of this study predate the infection). The sample titles of this study are shuffled in the database, so cell type and time point are left out; the donor was told from shared clones. The chain couples TRBV27 to TRBJ2-7; the D gene is perhaps TRBD1 or TRBD2, as each covers 5 bases. The sample consisted of PBMCs or a T cell subset sorted from them (not recorded which). The DNA reads TGTGCCGTCATAGGGACCTGGGGGGAGCAGTACTTC. It is translated as CAVIGTWGEQYF.